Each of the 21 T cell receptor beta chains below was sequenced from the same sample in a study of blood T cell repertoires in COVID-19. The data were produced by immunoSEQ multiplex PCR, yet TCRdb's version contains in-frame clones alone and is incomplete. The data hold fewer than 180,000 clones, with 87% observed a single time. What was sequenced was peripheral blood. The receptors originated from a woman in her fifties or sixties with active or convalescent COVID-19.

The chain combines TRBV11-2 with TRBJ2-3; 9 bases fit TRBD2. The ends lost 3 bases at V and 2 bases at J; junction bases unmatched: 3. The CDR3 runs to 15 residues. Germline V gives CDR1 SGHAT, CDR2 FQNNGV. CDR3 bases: TGTGCCAGCAGCTTTGCGGGGGGGGTCACAGATACGCAGTATTTT. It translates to CASSFAGGVTDTQYF.

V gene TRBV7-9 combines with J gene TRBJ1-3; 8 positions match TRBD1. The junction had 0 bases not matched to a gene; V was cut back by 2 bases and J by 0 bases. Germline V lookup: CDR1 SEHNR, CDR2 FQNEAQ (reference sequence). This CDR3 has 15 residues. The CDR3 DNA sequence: TGTGCCAGCAGCTTAACAGGGGGCTCTGGAAACACCATATATTTT. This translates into CASSLTGGSGNTIYF.

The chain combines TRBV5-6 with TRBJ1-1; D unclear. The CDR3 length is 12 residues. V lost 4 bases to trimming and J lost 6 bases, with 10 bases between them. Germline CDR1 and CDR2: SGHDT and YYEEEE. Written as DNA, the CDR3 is TGTGCCAGCAGCCTGCCTATTTCTGAAGCTTTCTTT. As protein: CASSLPISEAFF.

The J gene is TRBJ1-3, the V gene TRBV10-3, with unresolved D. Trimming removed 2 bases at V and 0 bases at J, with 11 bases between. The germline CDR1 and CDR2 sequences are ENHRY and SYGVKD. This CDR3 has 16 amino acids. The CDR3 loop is CAISEGVGDSGNTIYF. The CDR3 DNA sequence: TGTGCCATCAGTGAGGGAGTAGGAGACTCTGGAAACACCATATATTTT.

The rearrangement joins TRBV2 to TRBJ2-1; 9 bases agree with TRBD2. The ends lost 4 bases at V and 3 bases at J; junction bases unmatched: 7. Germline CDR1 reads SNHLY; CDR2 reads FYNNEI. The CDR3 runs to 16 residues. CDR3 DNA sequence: TGTGCCAGCAGTGTCTCTAGCGGGGCCTTCTACAATGAGCAGTTCTTC. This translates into CASSVSSGAFYNEQFF.

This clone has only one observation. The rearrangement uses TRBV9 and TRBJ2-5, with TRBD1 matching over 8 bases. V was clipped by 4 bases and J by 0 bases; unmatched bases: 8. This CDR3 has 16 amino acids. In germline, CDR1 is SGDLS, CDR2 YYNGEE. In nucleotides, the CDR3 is TGTGCCAGCAGCCTCCCAGGGGGCCCTTACCAAGAGACCCAGTACTTC. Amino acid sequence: CASSLPGGPYQETQYF.

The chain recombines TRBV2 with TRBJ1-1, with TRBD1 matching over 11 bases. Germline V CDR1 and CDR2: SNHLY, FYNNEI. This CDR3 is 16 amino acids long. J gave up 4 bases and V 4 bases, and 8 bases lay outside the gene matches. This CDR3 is CASSVISGTGGTEAFF. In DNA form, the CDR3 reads TGTGCCAGCAGTGTTATATCGGGGACAGGGGGCACTGAAGCTTTCTTT.

CDR3 DNA: TGTGCCAGCCGGGAGGGGAAAAACATTCAGTACTTC. The encoded protein is CASREGKNIQYF. J is TRBJ2-4 and V is TRBV6-5; 8 bases are shared with TRBD2. The CDR3 is 12 residues long. The germline V gene encodes CDR1 MNHEY and CDR2 SVGAGI. Trimming at V came to 8 bases and at J to 4 bases, leaving 1 base not matched to a gene.

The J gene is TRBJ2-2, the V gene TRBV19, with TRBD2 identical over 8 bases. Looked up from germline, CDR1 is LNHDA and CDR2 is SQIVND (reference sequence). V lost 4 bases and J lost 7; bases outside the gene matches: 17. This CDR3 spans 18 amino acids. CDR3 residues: CASSTKTTGLGTLGELFF. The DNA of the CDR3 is TGTGCCAGTAGTACAAAAACAACGGGACTAGGGACTCTCGGGGAGCTGTTTTTT. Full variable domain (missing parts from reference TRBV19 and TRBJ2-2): DGGITQSPKYLFRKEGQNVTLSCEQNLNHDAMYWYRQDPGQGLRLIYYSQIVNDFQKGDIAEGYSVSREKKESFPLTVTSAQKNPTAFYLCASSTKTTGLGTLGELFFGEGSRLTVL.

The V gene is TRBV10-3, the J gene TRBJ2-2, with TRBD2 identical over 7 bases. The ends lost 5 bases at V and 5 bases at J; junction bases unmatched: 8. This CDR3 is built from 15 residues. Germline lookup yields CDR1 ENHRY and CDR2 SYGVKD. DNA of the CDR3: TGTGCCATCAGTCGGGGGGACCCTATTACCGGGGAGCTGTTTTTT. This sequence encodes CAISRGDPITGELFF.

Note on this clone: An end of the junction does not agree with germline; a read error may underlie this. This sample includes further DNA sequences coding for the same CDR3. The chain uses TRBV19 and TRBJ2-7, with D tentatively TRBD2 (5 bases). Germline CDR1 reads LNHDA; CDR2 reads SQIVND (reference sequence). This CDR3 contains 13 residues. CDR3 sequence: CASSIGGGYEQYF. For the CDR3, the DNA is TGTGCCAGTAGTATTGGTGGCGGGTACGAACAGTACTTC. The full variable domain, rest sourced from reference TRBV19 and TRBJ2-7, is DGGITQSPKYLFRKEGQNVTLSCEQNLNHDAMYWYRQDPGQGLRLIYYSQIVNDFQKGDIAEGYSVSREKKESFPLTVTSAQKNPTAFYLCASSIGGGYEQYFGPGTRLTVT.

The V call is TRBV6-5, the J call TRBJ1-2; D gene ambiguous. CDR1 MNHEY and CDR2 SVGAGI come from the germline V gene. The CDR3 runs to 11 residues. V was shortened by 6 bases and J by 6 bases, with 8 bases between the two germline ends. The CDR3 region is CASSQVDGYTF. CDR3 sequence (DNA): TGTGCCAGCAGCCAGGTTGATGGCTACACCTTC.

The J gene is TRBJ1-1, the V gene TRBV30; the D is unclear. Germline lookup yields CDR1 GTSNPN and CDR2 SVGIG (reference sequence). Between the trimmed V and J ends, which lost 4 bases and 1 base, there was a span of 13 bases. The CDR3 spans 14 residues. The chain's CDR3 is CAWTELAGNTEAFF. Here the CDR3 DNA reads TGTGCCTGGACGGAATTGGCGGGGAACACTGAAGCTTTCTTT.

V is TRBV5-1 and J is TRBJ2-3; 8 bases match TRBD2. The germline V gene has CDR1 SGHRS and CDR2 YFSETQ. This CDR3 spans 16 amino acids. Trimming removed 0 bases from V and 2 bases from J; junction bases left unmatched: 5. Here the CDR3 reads CASSLDTGGFTDTQYF. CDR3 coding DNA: TGCGCCAGCAGCTTGGACACGGGGGGGTTCACAGATACGCAGTATTTT. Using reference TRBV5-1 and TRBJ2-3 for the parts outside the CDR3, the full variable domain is KAGVTQTPRYLIKTRGQQVTLSCSPISGHRSVSWYQQTPGQGLQFLFEYFSETQRNKGNFPGRFSGRQFSNSRSEMNVSTLELGDSALYLCASSLDTGGFTDTQYFGPGTRLTVL.

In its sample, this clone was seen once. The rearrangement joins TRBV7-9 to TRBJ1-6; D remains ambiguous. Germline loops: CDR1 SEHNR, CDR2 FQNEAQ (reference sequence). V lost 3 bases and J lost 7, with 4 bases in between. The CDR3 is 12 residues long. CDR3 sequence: CASSFQNSPLHF. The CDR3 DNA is TGTGCCAGCAGCTTTCAGAATTCACCCCTCCACTTT.

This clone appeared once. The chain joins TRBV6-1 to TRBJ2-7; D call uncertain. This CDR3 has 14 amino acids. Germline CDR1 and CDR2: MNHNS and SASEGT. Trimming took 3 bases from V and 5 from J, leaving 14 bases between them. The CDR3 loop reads CASSDPFRSHEQYF. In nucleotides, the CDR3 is TGTGCCAGCAGTGACCCTTTTCGGTCGCACGAGCAGTACTTC.

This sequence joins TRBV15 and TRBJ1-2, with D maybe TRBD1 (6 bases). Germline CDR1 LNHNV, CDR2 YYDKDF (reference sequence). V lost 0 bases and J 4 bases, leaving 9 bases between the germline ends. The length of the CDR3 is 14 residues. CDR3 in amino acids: CATSRDPDSYGYTF. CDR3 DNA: TGTGCCACCAGCAGAGATCCGGACAGCTATGGCTACACCTTC. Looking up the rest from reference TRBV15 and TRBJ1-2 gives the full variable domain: DAMVIQNPRYQVTQFGKPVTLSCSQTLNHNVMYWYQQKSSQAPKLLFHYYDKDFNNEADTPDNFQSRRPNTSFCFLDIRSPGLGDTAMYLCATSRDPDSYGYTFGSGTRLTVV.

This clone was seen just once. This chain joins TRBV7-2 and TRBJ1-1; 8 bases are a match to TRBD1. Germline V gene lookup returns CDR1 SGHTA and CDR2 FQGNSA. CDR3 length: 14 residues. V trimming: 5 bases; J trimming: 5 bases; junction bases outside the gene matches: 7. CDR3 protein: CASSRQGATTEAFF. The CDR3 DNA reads TGTGCCAGCAGCAGGCAGGGGGCGACGACTGAAGCTTTCTTT.

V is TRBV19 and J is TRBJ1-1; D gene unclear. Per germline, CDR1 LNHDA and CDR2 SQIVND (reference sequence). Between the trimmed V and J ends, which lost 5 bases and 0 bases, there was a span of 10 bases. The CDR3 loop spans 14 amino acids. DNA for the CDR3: TGTGCCAGTAGTGAGCAAACCATGAACACTGAAGCTTTCTTT. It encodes CASSEQTMNTEAFF.

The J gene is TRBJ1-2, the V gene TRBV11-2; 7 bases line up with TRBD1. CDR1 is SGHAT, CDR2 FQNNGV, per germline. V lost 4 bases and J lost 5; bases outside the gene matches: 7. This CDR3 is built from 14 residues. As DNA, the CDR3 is TGTGCCAGCAGCTCAGTACAGGGGCGGTATGGCTACACCTTC. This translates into CASSSVQGRYGYTF.

The CDR3 DNA reads TGTGCCAGTAGTCTCGACCTCATTAGCGGGGTCAACAATGAGCAGTTCTTC. Its translation is CASSLDLISGVNNEQFF. V and J are TRBV19 and TRBJ2-1; 8 nucleotides align to TRBD2. Trimming cost V 5 bases and J 5 bases; bases outside gene matches: 14. CDR1 LNHDA and CDR2 SQIVND come from the germline V gene (reference sequence). This CDR3 is 17 amino acids long.